This T cell receptor beta chain came from a study of regulatory T cells in long-lasting Graves disease. This clonotype came up a few times. The target antigen is unknown. The CDR3 has 13 amino acids. Germline V gene sequence: CDR1 SNHLY, CDR2 FYNNEI. Between the trimmed V and J ends, which lost 7 bases and 4 bases, there was a span of 14 bases. Sequencing libraries for TCR beta were prepared with iRepertoire HTBI primers and Arm-PCR of CDR3 regions. TCRdb redid the calling of the multiplex PCR reads with MiXCR, one entry per CDR3 protein. The table lists a few hundred thousand distinct CDR3 sequences, around 22% of them singletons, with roughly 28% in the top ten. As to time point: persistent/refractory GD, antithyroid drugs over 5 years with positive TRAb. RNA extracted from PBMCs served as the sequencing template. Points from the study as a whole: TRBV28 was favored in persistent disease, as were TRBJ1-2 and TRBJ2-5. TCR diversity in persistent Graves' patients was below that of newly diagnosed ones. The persistent group shared around 2,600 public clonotypes, more than the approximately 890 shared by new patients.

Sequencing was performed on peripheral blood mononuclear cells (PBMCs), taken when the disease was refractory, from a patient treated with antithyroid drugs. This chain uses TRBV2 with TRBJ2-7; tentatively, D is TRBD1 (5 bases). The clonotype comes from a female donor with Graves disease. CDR3 DNA sequence: TGTGCCAGCATAAGGGGTATCGGATACGAGCAGTACTTC. Translation: CASIRGIGYEQYF.